Detailed here is one TCR beta chain. Which antigen it targets is not known. It has no much larger one-base neighbor in the sample; base qualities were not kept. V has 8 bases trimmed and J has 4 bases trimmed; junction bases matching no gene number 8. The CDR3, cysteine through phenylalanine, is 13 amino acids long. Left in the record is the CDR3 DNA by itself, 39 bases read in frame from the first base. From a lookup of the germline V gene, CDR1 and CDR2 are SQVTM and ANQGSEA. These data belong to a study of response to subunit inactivated influenza vaccine (dated by TCRdb to between 2018 and 2020). Study-wide context: To follow how T cells responded to a trivalent subunit inactivated influenza vaccine, the researchers relied on deep quantitative profiling of the T cell receptor repertoire.

Library preparation was by RT-PCR. The sequencing machine was an Illumina HiSeq 2500. In-frame beta chains were kept once TCRdb had trimmed the public reads at Q25 with fastp and called clones with MiXCR. Identical CDR3 protein sequences are pooled into one entry, listed with their most common genes and DNA. This sample is represented by fewer than 400,000 distinct CDR3 sequences; less than 25% of them were singletons. The ten largest clones capture 10% of the sample. What the work shows at the level of the full study, not this receptor alone: The authors proposed that each seasonal influenza vaccination may bring in only a limited number of new T cells.

This TCR derives from a man aged 45 to 75 who received an inactivated influenza vaccine. Donor details come from another sample of the same person, matched by shared clones. The sequences come from PBMCs from blood, collected less than 22 months after vaccination. Recombination linked TRBV29-1 to TRBJ2-1, with 7 middle bases fitting TRBD1. The DNA reads TGCAGCTTCGACAGGGCCGGTTACAATGAGCAGTTCTTC. This yields the protein CSFDRAGYNEQFF.